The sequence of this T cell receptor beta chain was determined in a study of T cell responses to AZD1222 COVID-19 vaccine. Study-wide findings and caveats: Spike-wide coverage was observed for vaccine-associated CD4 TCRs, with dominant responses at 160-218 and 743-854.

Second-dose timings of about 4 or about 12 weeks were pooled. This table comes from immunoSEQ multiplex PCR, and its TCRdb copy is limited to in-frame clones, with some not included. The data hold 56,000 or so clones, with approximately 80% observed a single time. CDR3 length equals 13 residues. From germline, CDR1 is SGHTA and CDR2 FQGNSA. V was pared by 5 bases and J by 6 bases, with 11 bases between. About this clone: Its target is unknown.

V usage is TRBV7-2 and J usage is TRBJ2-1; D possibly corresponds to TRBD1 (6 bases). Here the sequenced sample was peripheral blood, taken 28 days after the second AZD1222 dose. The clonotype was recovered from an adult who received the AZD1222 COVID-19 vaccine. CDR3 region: CASSPPGVNEQFF. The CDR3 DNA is TGTGCCAGCAGCCCTCCAGGGGTCAATGAGCAGTTCTTC.